The following is a T cell receptor beta chain sequence with its context. Sequencing used immunoSEQ multiplex PCR; TCRdb keeps in-frame clones, though not all of them. The table shows roughly 220,000 clones, with roughly 81% occurring only once. The sample belongs to a study of blood T cell repertoires in COVID-19. Study-level information: COVID-19 samples collected from the United States, Italy and Spain covered acute and convalescent phases.

The CDR3 contains 16 residues. Germline-derived CDR1 and CDR2 are SGDLS and YYNGEE. V lost 0 bases to trimming and J lost 1 base, with 10 bases between them. This sequence was found in an elderly woman with COVID-19, enrolled during active disease. Material: peripheral blood. The rearrangement links TRBV9 to TRBJ2-2; a possible D gene is TRBD2 (6 bases). The CDR3 loop is CASSVAGSGNTGELFF. DNA of the CDR3: TGTGCCAGCAGCGTAGCTGGTAGCGGGAACACCGGGGAGCTGTTTTTT.